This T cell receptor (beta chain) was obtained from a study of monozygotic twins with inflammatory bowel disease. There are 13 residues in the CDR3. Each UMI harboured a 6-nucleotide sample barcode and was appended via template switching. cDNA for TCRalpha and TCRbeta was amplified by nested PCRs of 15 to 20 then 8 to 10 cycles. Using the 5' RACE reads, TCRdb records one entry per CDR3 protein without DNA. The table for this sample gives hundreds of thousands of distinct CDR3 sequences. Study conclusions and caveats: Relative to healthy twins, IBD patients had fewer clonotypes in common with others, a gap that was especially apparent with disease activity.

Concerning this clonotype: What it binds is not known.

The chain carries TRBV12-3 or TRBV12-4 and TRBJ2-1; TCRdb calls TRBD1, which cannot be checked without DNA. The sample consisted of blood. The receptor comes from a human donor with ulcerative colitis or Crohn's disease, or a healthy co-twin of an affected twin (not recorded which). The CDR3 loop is CASSEDRHNEQFF.